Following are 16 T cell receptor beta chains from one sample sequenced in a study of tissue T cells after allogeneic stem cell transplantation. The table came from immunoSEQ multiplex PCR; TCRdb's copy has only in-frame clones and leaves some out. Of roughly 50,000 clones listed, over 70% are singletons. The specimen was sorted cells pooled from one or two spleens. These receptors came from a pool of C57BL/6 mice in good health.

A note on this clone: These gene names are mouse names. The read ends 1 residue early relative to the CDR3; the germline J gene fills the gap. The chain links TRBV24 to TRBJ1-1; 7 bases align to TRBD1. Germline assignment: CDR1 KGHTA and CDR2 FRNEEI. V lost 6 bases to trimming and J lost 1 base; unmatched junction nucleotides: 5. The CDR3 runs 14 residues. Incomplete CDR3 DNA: TGTGCCAGCAGCCCCCGGGACAGGAACACAGAAGTCTTC. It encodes CASSPRDRNTEVF. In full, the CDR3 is CASSPRDRNTEVFF.

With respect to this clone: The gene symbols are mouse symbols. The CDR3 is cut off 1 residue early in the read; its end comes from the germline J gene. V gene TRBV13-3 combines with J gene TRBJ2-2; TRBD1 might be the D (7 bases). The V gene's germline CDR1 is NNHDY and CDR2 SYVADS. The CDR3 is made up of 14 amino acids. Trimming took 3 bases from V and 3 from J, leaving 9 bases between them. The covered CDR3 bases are TGTGCCAGCAGTGTCAGGGGGGACACCGGGCAGCTCTAC. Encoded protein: CASSVRGDTGQLY. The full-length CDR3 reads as CASSVRGDTGQLYF.

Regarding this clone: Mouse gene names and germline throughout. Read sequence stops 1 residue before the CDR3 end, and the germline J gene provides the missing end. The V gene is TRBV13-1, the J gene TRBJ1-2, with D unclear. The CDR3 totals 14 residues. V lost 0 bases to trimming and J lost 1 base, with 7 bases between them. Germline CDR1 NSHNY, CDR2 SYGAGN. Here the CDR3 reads CASSDAEQNSDYTF. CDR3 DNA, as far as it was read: TGTGCCAGCAGTGATGCGGAACAAAACTCCGACTACACC.

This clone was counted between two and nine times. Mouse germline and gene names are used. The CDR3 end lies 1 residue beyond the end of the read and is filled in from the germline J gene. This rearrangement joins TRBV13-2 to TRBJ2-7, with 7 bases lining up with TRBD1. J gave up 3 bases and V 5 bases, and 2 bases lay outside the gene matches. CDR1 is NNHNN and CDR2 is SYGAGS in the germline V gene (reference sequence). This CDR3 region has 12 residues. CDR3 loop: CASGGDSYEQYF. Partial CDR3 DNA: TGTGCCAGCGGCGGGGACAGCTATGAACAGTAC.

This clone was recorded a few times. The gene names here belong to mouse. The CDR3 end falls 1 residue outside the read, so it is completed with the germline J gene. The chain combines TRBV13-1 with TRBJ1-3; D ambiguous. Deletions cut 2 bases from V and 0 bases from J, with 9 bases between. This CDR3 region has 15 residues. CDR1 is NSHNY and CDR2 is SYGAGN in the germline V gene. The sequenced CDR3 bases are TGTGCCAGCAGTGAGCCCGGGAATTCTGGAAATACGCTCTAT. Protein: CASSEPGNSGNTLY. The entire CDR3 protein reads CASSEPGNSGNTLYF.

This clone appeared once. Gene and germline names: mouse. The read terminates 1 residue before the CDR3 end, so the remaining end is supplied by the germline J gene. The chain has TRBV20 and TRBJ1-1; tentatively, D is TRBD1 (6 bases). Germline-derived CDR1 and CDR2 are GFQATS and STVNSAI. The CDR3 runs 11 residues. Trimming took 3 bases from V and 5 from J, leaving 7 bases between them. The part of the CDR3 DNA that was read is TGTGGTGCTAGACAGGGAACAGAAGTCTTC. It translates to CGARQGTEVF. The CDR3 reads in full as CGARQGTEVFF.

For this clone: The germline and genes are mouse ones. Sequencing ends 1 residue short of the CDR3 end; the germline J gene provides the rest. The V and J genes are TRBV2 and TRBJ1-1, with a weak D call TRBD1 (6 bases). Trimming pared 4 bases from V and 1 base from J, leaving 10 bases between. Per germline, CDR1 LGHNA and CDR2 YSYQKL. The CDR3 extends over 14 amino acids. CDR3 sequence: CASSPGQRNTEVFF. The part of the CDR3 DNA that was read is TGTGCCAGCAGCCCCGGACAGAGAAACACAGAAGTCTTC.

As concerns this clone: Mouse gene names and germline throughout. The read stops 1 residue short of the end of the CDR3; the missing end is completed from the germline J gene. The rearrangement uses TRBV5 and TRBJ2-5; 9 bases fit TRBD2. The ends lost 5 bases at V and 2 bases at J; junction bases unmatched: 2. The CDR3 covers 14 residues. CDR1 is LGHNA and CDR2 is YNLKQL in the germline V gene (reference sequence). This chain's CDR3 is CASSSGLGQDTQYF. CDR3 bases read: TGTGCCAGCAGCTCGGGACTGGGCCAAGACACCCAGTAC.

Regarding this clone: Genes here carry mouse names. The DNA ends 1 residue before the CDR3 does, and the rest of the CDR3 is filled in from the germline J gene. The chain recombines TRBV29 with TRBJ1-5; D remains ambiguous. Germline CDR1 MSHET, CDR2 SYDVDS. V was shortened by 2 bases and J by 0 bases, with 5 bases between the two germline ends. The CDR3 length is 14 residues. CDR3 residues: CASSLPVNNQAPLF. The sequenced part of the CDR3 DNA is TGTGCTAGCAGTTTACCGGTTAACAACCAGGCTCCGCTT.

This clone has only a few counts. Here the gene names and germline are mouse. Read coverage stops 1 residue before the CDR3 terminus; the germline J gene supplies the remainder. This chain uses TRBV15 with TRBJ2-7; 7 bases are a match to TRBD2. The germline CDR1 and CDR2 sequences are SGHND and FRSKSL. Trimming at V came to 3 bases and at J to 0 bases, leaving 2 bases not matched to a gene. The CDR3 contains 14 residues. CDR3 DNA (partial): TGTGCCAGCAGTTTGGGACTGAGCTCCTATGAACAGTAC. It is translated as CASSLGLSSYEQY. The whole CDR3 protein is CASSLGLSSYEQYF.

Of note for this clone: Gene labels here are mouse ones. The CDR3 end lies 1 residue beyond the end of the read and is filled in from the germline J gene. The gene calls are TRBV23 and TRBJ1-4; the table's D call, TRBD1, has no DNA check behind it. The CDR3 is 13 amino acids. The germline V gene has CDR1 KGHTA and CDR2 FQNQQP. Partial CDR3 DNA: TGCTCCAGCAGTCGGGACAACAACGAAAGATTATTT. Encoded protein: CSSSRDNNERLF. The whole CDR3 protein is CSSSRDNNERLFF.

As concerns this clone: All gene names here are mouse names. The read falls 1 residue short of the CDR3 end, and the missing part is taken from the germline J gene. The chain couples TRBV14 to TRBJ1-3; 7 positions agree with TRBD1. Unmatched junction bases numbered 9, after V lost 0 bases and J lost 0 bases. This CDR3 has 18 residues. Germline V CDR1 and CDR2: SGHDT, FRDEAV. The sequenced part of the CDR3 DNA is TGTGCCAGCAGTTTCTTATCCCCGACAGGGAATTCTGGAAATACGCTCTAT. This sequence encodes CASSFLSPTGNSGNTLY. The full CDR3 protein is CASSFLSPTGNSGNTLYF.

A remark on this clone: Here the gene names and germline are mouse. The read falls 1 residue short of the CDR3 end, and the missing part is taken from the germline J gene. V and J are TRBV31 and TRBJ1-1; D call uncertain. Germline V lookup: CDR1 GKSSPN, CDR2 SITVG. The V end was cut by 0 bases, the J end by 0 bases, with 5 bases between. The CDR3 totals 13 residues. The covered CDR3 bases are TGTGCCTGGAGTCTAGGGCAGAACACAGAAGTCTTC. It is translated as CAWSLGQNTEVF. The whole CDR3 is CAWSLGQNTEVFF.

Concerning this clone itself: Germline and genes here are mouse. This chain's CDR3 is CASSLLSNTLYF. The sequenced CDR3 bases are TGTGCCAGCAGCTTACTTTCAAACACCTTGTAC. The rearrangement links TRBV3 to TRBJ2-4; D is undetermined. The read comes to an end 1 residue before the CDR3 does, leaving the germline J gene to fill in the end. Germline values: CDR1 SNHLY, CDR2 FYNGKV (reference sequence). Trimming removed 2 bases at V and 5 bases at J, with 5 bases between. The CDR3 is 12 residues long.

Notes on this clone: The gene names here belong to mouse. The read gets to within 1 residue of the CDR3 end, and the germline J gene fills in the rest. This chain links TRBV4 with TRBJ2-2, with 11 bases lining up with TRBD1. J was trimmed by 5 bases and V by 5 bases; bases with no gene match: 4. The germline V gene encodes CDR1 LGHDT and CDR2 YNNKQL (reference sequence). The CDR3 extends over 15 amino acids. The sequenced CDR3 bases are TGTGCCAGCAGCATCGGGACAGGGGGGACCGGGCAGCTCTAC. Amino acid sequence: CASSIGTGGTGQLY. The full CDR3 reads CASSIGTGGTGQLYF.

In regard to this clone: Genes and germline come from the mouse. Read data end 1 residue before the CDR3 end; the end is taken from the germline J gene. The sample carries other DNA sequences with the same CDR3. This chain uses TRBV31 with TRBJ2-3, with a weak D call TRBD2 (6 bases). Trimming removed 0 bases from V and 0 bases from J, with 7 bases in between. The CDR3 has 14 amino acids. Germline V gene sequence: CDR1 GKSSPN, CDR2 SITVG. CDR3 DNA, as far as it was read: TGTGCCTGGAGTCTCTGGGGCAGTGCAGAAACGCTGTAT. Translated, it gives CAWSLWGSAETLY. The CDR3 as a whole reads CAWSLWGSAETLYF.